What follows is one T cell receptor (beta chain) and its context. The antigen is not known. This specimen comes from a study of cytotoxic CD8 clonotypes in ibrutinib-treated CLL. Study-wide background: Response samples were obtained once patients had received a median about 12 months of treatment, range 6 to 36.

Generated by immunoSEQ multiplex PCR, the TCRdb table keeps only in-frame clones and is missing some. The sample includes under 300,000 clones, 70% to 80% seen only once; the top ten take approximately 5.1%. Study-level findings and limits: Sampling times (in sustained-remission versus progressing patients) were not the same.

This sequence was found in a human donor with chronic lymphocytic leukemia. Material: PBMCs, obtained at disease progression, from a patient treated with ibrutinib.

The CDR3 DNA reads as TGTGCCAGCAGCTTAGAGGTTAGGGAGACCCAGTACTTC. It translates to CASSLEVRETQYF. The chain joins TRBV7-9 to TRBJ2-5; D ambiguous. Germline values: CDR1 SEHNR, CDR2 FQNEAQ (reference sequence). This CDR3 region has 13 residues. V lost 1 base and J 5 bases, leaving 8 bases between the germline ends.